The clone carrying this TCR beta chain turned up a few times. The antigen is undetermined. This record comes from a study of CD8 T cells in ankylosing spondylitis. Regarding the study as a whole: A motif in TCR beta, a set of about 8 highly homologous variants, appeared characteristic of ankylosing spondylitis blood.

From the 5' RACE reads, TCRdb called clonotypes with MiXCR, one entry per CDR3 protein. The sample consists of 350,000 or so distinct CDR3 sequences, approximately 8% of them appearing once. V was cut by 3 bases and J by 2 bases, with 10 bases left in between. The CDR3 is 13 residues long. The germline V gene encodes CDR1 SQVTM and CDR2 ANQGSEA. Input material: blood, either unsorted or a sorted T cell fraction (not recorded which). The sequence was obtained from a male donor with ankylosing spondylitis. This chain links TRBV29-1 with TRBJ1-2; D perhaps matches TRBD1 (5 bases). The DNA for the CDR3 is TGCAGCGTTGAGGGACGGATAAACTATGGCTACACCTTC. This codes for CSVEGRINYGYTF.